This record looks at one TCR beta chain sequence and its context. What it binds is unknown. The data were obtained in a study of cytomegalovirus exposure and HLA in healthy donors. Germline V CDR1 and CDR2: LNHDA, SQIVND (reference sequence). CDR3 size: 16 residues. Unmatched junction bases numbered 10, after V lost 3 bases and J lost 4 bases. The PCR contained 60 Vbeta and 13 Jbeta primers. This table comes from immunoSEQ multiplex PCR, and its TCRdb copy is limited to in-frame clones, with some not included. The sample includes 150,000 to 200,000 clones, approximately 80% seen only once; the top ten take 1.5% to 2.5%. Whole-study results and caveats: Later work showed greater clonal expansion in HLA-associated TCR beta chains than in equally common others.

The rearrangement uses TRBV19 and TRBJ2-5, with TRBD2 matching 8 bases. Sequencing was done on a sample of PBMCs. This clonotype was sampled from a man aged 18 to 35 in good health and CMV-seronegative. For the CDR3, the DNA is TGTGCCAGTAGTATCGGGGCCGGGAGGGCCTCAGAGACCCAGTACTTC. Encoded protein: CASSIGAGRASETQYF.